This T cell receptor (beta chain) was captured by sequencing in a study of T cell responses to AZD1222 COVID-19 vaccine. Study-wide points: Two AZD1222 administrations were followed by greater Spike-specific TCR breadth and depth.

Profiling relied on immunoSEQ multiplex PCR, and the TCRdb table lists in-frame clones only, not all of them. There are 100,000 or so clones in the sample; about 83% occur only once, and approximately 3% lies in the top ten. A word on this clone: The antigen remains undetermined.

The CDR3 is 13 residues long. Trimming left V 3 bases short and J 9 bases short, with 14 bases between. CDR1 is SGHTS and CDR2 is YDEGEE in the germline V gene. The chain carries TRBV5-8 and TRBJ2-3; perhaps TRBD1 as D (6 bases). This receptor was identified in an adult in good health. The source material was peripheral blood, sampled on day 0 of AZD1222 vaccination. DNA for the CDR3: TGTGCCAGCAGCTATCCCGGGACAACGACGCAGTATTTT. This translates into CASSYPGTTTQYF.